Listed below are T cell receptor beta chains from one sample, sequenced in a study of cytomegalovirus exposure and HLA in healthy donors. TCRdb's table, derived via immunoSEQ multiplex PCR, lists solely in-frame clones and lacks some. The sample has 160,000 or so clones, approximately 80% seen once. Material: PBMCs. The receptors here all came from a man aged 45-60 years in good health and CMV-seropositive. CDR3s include the opening cysteine and the closing phenylalanine or tryptophan. A D gene is named only where the DNA matches it firmly. Clone size, where shown, is once, few, many, or a class for clones that have expanded.

cdr3_nt: TGTGCCAGCACGGGGGGGCCGGTAGATACGCAGTATTTT; cdr3_aa: CASTGGPVDTQYF; v_call: TRBV28; clone_size: few; d_call: TRBD2; j_call: TRBJ2-3
cdr3_nt: TGTGCCACCAGCAGAGATCGGGGTAACTATGGCTACACCTTC; cdr3_aa: CATSRDRGNYGYTF; v_call: TRBV15; clone_size: NA; d_call: NA; j_call: TRBJ1-2
cdr3_nt: TGTGCCAGCAGCTTAGCACTCGGGCAAGAGACCCAGTACTTC; cdr3_aa: CASSLALGQETQYF; v_call: TRBV7-9; clone_size: NA; d_call: NA; j_call: TRBJ2-5
cdr3_nt: TGTGCCAGCAGTGGGGCAGGCCGGGGTGGTAGCAATCAGCCCCAGCATTTT; cdr3_aa: CASSGAGRGGSNQPQHF; v_call: TRBV6-1; clone_size: NA; d_call: NA; j_call: TRBJ1-5
cdr3_nt: TGTGCCAGCTCACCAACAGATAATCAGCCCCAGCATTTT; cdr3_aa: CASSPTDNQPQHF; v_call: TRBV18; clone_size: NA; d_call: NA; j_call: TRBJ1-5
cdr3_nt: TGTGCCAGCAGCTCGGGGGGGGCTAGCGGGGCCCTGAGCACAGATACGCAGTATTTT; cdr3_aa: CASSSGGASGALSTDTQYF; v_call: TRBV9; clone_size: NA; d_call: TRBD2; j_call: TRBJ2-3
cdr3_nt: TGTGCCAGCAGTTTAGGGGCCAGGAACACTGAAGCTTTCTTT; cdr3_aa: CASSLGARNTEAFF; v_call: TRBV28; clone_size: NA; d_call: NA; j_call: TRBJ1-1
cdr3_nt: TGTGCCAGTAGTATAGGGACAGTTGACTCCTACAATGAGCAGTTCTTC; cdr3_aa: CASSIGTVDSYNEQFF; v_call: TRBV19; clone_size: NA; d_call: NA; j_call: TRBJ2-1
cdr3_nt: TGCGCCAGCAGCTTGTCTCTCGGCAGGGACTATGGCTACACCTTC; cdr3_aa: CASSLSLGRDYGYTF; v_call: TRBV5-1; clone_size: few; d_call: NA; j_call: TRBJ1-2
cdr3_nt: TGTGCAGCAGGACCAAGGAGGGGCAGGGGCTACACCTTC; cdr3_aa: CAAGPRRGRGYTF; v_call: TRBV6-5; clone_size: NA; d_call: NA; j_call: TRBJ1-2
cdr3_nt: TGTGCCAGCAGCACAAGCGGGCTGAACACCGGGGAGCTGTTTTTT; cdr3_aa: CASSTSGLNTGELFF; v_call: TRBV7-2; clone_size: NA; d_call: NA; j_call: TRBJ2-2
cdr3_nt: TGTGCCAGCAGCCTGAACCCACCGACAGACAACTATGGCTACACCTTC; cdr3_aa: CASSLNPPTDNYGYTF; v_call: TRBV7-6; clone_size: NA; d_call: NA; j_call: TRBJ1-2
cdr3_nt: TGTGCCAGCAGTTTCGAGAGGCAACCTGGAAACACCATATATTTT; cdr3_aa: CASSFERQPGNTIYF; v_call: TRBV28; clone_size: NA; d_call: NA; j_call: TRBJ1-3
cdr3_nt: TGTGCCAGCAGCCCAGACAGGCAGGGCTACACCTTC; cdr3_aa: CASSPDRQGYTF; v_call: TRBV7-9; clone_size: few; d_call: NA; j_call: TRBJ1-2
cdr3_nt: TGTGCCAGCAGTTTTAATAGCGATCAGCCCCAGCATTTT; cdr3_aa: CASSFNSDQPQHF; v_call: TRBV27; clone_size: NA; d_call: NA; j_call: TRBJ1-5
cdr3_nt: TGCGCCAGCAGCCAAGGACAGGACTACGAGCAGTACTTC; cdr3_aa: CASSQGQDYEQYF; v_call: TRBV4-3; clone_size: NA; d_call: NA; j_call: TRBJ2-7
cdr3_nt: TGTGCCAGCAGCTCCTCTCAGGGTTTAGATGAAAAACTGTTTTTT; cdr3_aa: CASSSSQGLDEKLFF; v_call: TRBV5-4; clone_size: NA; d_call: NA; j_call: TRBJ1-4
cdr3_nt: TGCGCCAGCAGCTTGGCACTAGCGGGGAACACCGGGGAGCTGTTTTTT; cdr3_aa: CASSLALAGNTGELFF; v_call: TRBV5-1; clone_size: NA; d_call: TRBD2; j_call: TRBJ2-2
cdr3_nt: TGTGCCAGCAGTCCCGGGACACCTTATGGCTACACCTTC; cdr3_aa: CASSPGTPYGYTF; v_call: TRBV6-5; clone_size: NA; d_call: NA; j_call: TRBJ1-2
cdr3_nt: TGTGCCAGCAGCTTAACAGGGGTCGACCCCCAGCATTTT; cdr3_aa: CASSLTGVDPQHF; v_call: TRBV7-9; clone_size: once; d_call: TRBD1; j_call: TRBJ1-5
cdr3_nt: TGTGCCAGCAGCCAAGAGGCAGGACAGTACCTCAATGAGCAGTTCTTC; cdr3_aa: CASSQEAGQYLNEQFF; v_call: TRBV4-2; clone_size: NA; d_call: NA; j_call: TRBJ2-1
cdr3_nt: TGTGCCAGCAGCTCCCTACTGGCGGGGTTCACAGATACGCAGTATTTT; cdr3_aa: CASSSLLAGFTDTQYF; v_call: TRBV7-9; clone_size: NA; d_call: NA; j_call: TRBJ2-3